Sequencing of this T cell receptor beta chain was carried out in a study of identifying expanded T cells in peripheral blood. Study-level findings and limits: Over about two and four weeks, about 15 and 18 clones changed, versus 1.2 between replicates. Variance in clone template counts between approximately 2-week samples significantly increased with total template count across all healthy donors.

As regards this clone: What it recognizes is unknown.

The method was immunoSEQ multiplex PCR; TCRdb's version includes in-frame clones alone and lacks a portion of them. The table has some 78,000 clones, approximately 90% seen once. During the collection period, no donor immune events like infections were recorded. CDR1 is SGHTS and CDR2 is YDEGEE in the germline V gene. V lost 4 bases, J lost 3 bases, and 8 bases stayed unmatched. This CDR3 has 16 residues. Sequencing used blood. The receptor's source is a person aged 18 to 70 in good health. The V call is TRBV5-8, the J call TRBJ2-2; 8 nucleotides align to TRBD1. The CDR3 is CASSDPTGVDTGELFF. The DNA of the CDR3 is TGTGCCAGCAGCGACCCGACAGGGGTGGACACCGGGGAGCTGTTTTTT.